Reported below is one TCR beta chain. The V and J ends lost 1 base and 1 base respectively, with 13 bases between them. This CDR3 contains 16 residues. Germline V gene data show CDR1 as SGHAT and CDR2 as FQNNGV. The data are from a study of blood T cell repertoires in COVID-19. The table came from immunoSEQ multiplex PCR; TCRdb's copy has only in-frame clones and leaves some out. The sample includes 200,000 to 250,000 clones, almost 90% of them seen just once. The sequencing input was peripheral blood. This TCR came from a young man with active or convalescent COVID-19. The rearrangement joins TRBV11-2 to TRBJ1-1, with a possible D match to TRBD1 (6 bases). Written as DNA, the CDR3 is TGTGCCAGCAGCTTAGTCGTCTGGACAGCGAACACTGAAGCTTTCTTT. The encoded protein is CASSLVVWTANTEAFF.